The 8 T cell receptor beta chains below were found in one sample sequenced in a study of blood T cell repertoires in COVID-19. Sequencing was performed with immunoSEQ multiplex PCR; in TCRdb, only in-frame clones are kept and a portion is missing. The table records about 170,000 clones, roughly 84% of them present only once. The sequenced material came from peripheral blood. Receptors originate from a man aged 65 to 85 with active or convalescent COVID-19.

The chain recombines TRBV18 with TRBJ2-3, with 8 bases fitting TRBD1. The CDR3 totals 16 residues. CDR1 is KGHSH, CDR2 LQKENI, per germline. The V segment lost 3 bases and the J segment 2 bases; nucleotides outside the gene matches: 7. The CDR3 nucleotides are TGTGCCAGCTCACCCTCTTCAGGGGGCCACACAGATACGCAGTATTTT. Its protein product is CASSPSSGGHTDTQYF.

This chain connects TRBV28 to TRBJ1-1; D unclear. Trimming pared 5 bases from V and 7 bases from J, leaving 14 bases between. The germline gives CDR1 MDHEN, CDR2 SYDVKM. The CDR3 spans 13 residues. The DNA of the CDR3 is TGTGCCAGCAGTCTACCAGGCGGGCTTGAAGCTTTCTTT. Translation gives CASSLPGGLEAFF.

CDR3 residues: CASSPRAGANYYEQYF. DNA for the CDR3: TGTGCCAGCAGCCCGCGGGCGGGGGCGAACTACTACGAGCAGTACTTC. The V gene is TRBV5-4, the J gene TRBJ2-7, with D maybe TRBD2 (7 bases). Germline loops: CDR1 SGHNT, CDR2 YYREEE (reference sequence). CDR3 size: 16 residues. Trimming cost V 4 bases and J 3 bases, with 20 bases left between them.

The chain employs TRBV6-2 or TRBV6-3 and TRBJ2-5, with TRBD2 matching 8 bases. The germline CDR1 and CDR2 sequences are MNHEY and SVGEGT. Trimming took 0 bases from V and 4 from J; bases not matched to a gene: 7. This CDR3 comprises 16 residues. The CDR3 region is CASSYSTGGERETQYF. The CDR3 coding sequence is TGTGCCAGCAGTTACTCGACCGGGGGGGAGCGAGAGACCCAGTACTTC.

Only a few counts were recorded for this clone. The germline gene is not matched at one end of the junction; a read error may be the cause. The chain combines TRBV28 with TRBJ1-2; 7 bases align to TRBD1. The CDR3 loop spans 11 amino acids. From germline, CDR1 is MDHEN and CDR2 SYDVKM. As DNA, the CDR3 is TGTGCCAGCAGTTCCAACAGGGGTACCTCCTTC. Encoded protein: CASSSNRGTSF.

This sequence joins TRBV9 and TRBJ2-7, with D uncertain. The V gene lost 0 bases and the J gene lost 2 bases, with 12 bases spanning the gap. The CDR3 loop spans 15 amino acids. Germline V gene data show CDR1 as SGDLS and CDR2 as YYNGEE. CDR3 coding DNA: TGTGCCAGCAGCGTAGCAGGCAGTACCACCTACGAGCAGTACTTC. It codes for CASSVAGSTTYEQYF.

This CDR3 is CASSLWDRGRETQYF. The CDR3 DNA is TGCGCCAGCAGCCTTTGGGACAGGGGGCGGGAGACCCAGTACTTC. The chain is built from TRBV4-1 and TRBJ2-5; 12 bases agree with TRBD1. The length of the CDR3 is 15 residues. The V gene end was trimmed by 4 bases and the J gene end by 5 bases; junction bases not matched to a gene: 5. CDR1 MGHRA and CDR2 YSYEKL come from the germline V gene.

The chain is built from TRBV24-1 and TRBJ2-1; D may be TRBD1 (6 bases). Trimming pared 7 bases from V and 5 bases from J, leaving 14 bases between. The CDR3 contains 14 residues. Per germline, CDR1 KGHDR and CDR2 SFDVKD. The CDR3 coding sequence is TGTGCCACCAGGGGAGTTGGGGGCAACAATGAGCAGTTCTTC. Translation gives CATRGVGGNNEQFF.